The 16 T cell receptor beta chains given below trace back to one sample, sequenced in a study of blood T cell repertoires in COVID-19. The repertoire was sequenced with immunoSEQ multiplex PCR; TCRdb's copy has only in-frame clones and lacks some. The table lists about 180,000 clones, 80% to 85% of them singletons. Input material: peripheral blood. The receptors shown here come from a woman between 35 and 50 years old with COVID-19, enrolled during active disease.

The rearrangement links TRBV5-8 to TRBJ1-1; a weak D match, TRBD1 (6 bases). Trimming took 3 bases from V and 4 from J, leaving 16 bases between them. The CDR3 is made up of 15 amino acids. The germline gives CDR1 SGHTS, CDR2 YDEGEE. In DNA, the CDR3 is TGTGCCAGCAGCTGGGGTTGGGGGCAGGTCACTGAAGCTTTCTTT. It translates to CASSWGWGQVTEAFF.

This chain joins TRBV7-3 and TRBJ2-1; 7 nucleotides line up with TRBD1. From germline, CDR1 is SGHTA and CDR2 FQGTGA. The CDR3 is 13 amino acids. V trimming: 5 bases; J trimming: 6 bases; junction bases outside the gene matches: 4. Here the CDR3 DNA reads TGTGCCAGCAGCCACGACAGGGCCAATGAGCAGTTCTTC. It yields the protein CASSHDRANEQFF.

The genes are TRBV7-8 and TRBJ1-6, with D possibly being TRBD1 (5 bases). With 1 base removed from V and 8 bases from J, the gap between germline ends came to 9 bases. Germline values: CDR1 SGHVS, CDR2 FQNEAQ. This CDR3 has 14 residues. The CDR3: CASSLGREDSPLHF. As DNA, the CDR3 is TGTGCCAGCAGCTTAGGCAGGGAGGATTCACCCCTCCACTTT.

This chain links TRBV5-1 with TRBJ1-2; weak D call: TRBD1 (5 bases). Trimming took off 4 bases at V and 8 bases at J, with 15 bases between the two ends. This CDR3 spans 13 amino acids. Germline-derived CDR1 and CDR2 are SGHRS and YFSETQ. This CDR3 reads CASSPGDGGGYTF. CDR3 DNA: TGCGCCAGCAGCCCGGGGGACGGCGGGGGCTACACCTTC.

This clone showed up just a few times. This rearrangement joins TRBV15 to TRBJ1-3; D possibly corresponds to TRBD1 (5 bases). The CDR3 is 13 residues long. V dropped 6 bases and J dropped 4 bases, with 10 bases sitting between them. CDR1 and CDR2 from the germline V gene are LNHNV and YYDKDF (reference sequence). Here the CDR3 DNA reads TGTGCCACCAGTCAGGGACTCGGAAACACCATATATTTT. It translates to CATSQGLGNTIYF.

The rearrangement links TRBV11-2 to TRBJ1-6; no definite D call. V was shortened by 0 bases and J by 0 bases, with 6 bases between the two germline ends. This CDR3 is 16 amino acids long. The germline V gene encodes CDR1 SGHAT and CDR2 FQNNGV. In nucleotides, the CDR3 is TGTGCCAGCAGCTTAGAGGCAGTCTCCTATAATTCACCCCTCCACTTT. Its translation: CASSLEAVSYNSPLHF.

The chain combines TRBV28 with TRBJ2-7; D perhaps matches TRBD2 (6 bases). Between the trimmed V and J ends, which lost 7 bases and 3 bases, there was a span of 19 bases. Germline CDR1 MDHEN, CDR2 SYDVKM. CDR3 length: 15 residues. The DNA of the CDR3 is TGTGCCAGCAACCAGCCGGCGGGGATGAGCTACGAGCAGTACTTC. It translates to CASNQPAGMSYEQYF.

The table lists this clone with many counts. This rearrangement joins TRBV6-1 to TRBJ2-1; 8 nucleotides match TRBD2. The junction had 1 base not matched to a gene; V was cut back by 0 bases and J by 6 bases. In germline, CDR1 is MNHNS, CDR2 SASEGT. This CDR3 comprises 14 residues. CDR3 loop: CASSEAGGGNEQFF. The CDR3 bases are TGTGCCAGCAGTGAAGCCGGGGGGGGCAATGAGCAGTTCTTC.

This clone was detected a few times. The chain uses TRBV12-3 or TRBV12-4 and TRBJ1-1; no definite D call. Trimming cost V 6 bases and J 1 base, with 9 bases left between them. The CDR3 loop spans 13 amino acids. The DNA of the CDR3 is TGTGCCAGCAGGGGCAAGACGAACACTGAAGCTTTCTTT. Protein product: CASRGKTNTEAFF.

V gene TRBV9 combines with J gene TRBJ1-2; D is possibly TRBD1 (5 bases). The germline gives CDR1 SGDLS, CDR2 YYNGEE. Trimming left V 4 bases short and J 4 bases short, with 11 bases between. The CDR3 contains 13 residues. CDR3 DNA sequence: TGTGCCAGCAGCCTCACAGGCGTCTATGGCTACACCTTC. This sequence encodes CASSLTGVYGYTF.

V and J are TRBV18 and TRBJ2-7; D remains ambiguous. Trimming left V 1 base short and J 2 bases short, with 15 bases between. Germline-derived CDR1 and CDR2 are KGHSH and LQKENI. There are 16 residues in the CDR3. The CDR3 sequence: CASSPRLLTSTYEQYF. Here the CDR3 DNA reads TGTGCCAGCTCACCACGGCTTTTGACAAGCACCTACGAGCAGTACTTC.

The chain carries TRBV6-1 and TRBJ2-3, with D hard to call. Looked up from germline, CDR1 is MNHNS and CDR2 is SASEGT. CDR3 length equals 17 residues. Trimming pared 0 bases from V and 1 base from J, leaving 14 bases between. The CDR3 region has the DNA TGTGCCAGCAGTGAAGCGGTCGGTGTGCTCGGCACAGATACGCAGTATTTT. It codes for CASSEAVGVLGTDTQYF.

The V and J genes are TRBV12-3 or TRBV12-4 and TRBJ1-1; possible D gene TRBD1, 5 bases. The CDR3 covers 12 residues. V was cut by 6 bases and J by 8 bases, with 13 bases left in between. CDR3 protein: CASRRRGLEAFF. The CDR3 DNA follows: TGTGCCAGCAGGCGTAGGGGCCTGGAAGCTTTCTTT.

This clone was recorded only once. The CDR3 sequence: CASLQGLEAFF. CDR3 in DNA: TGTGCCAGCCTACAGGGGTTGGAAGCTTTCTTT. The chain is built from TRBV7-9 and TRBJ1-1, with 7 bases that match TRBD1. J was trimmed by 8 bases and V by 8 bases; bases with no gene match: 5. The CDR3 totals 11 residues. CDR1 and CDR2 from the germline V gene are SEHNR and FQNEAQ (reference sequence).

The chain is built from TRBV27 and TRBJ1-1; 9 bases are shared with TRBD1. Trimming took 3 bases from V and 11 from J; bases not matched to a gene: 13. In germline, CDR1 is MNHEY, CDR2 SMNVEV (reference sequence). The CDR3 spans 15 residues. CDR3 protein: CASSLVFGTGQGAFF. CDR3 DNA sequence: TGTGCCAGCAGTTTGGTTTTTGGGACAGGGCAAGGGGCTTTCTTT.

The chain is built from TRBV10-1 and TRBJ1-1; no reliable D call. The V and J ends lost 5 bases and 3 bases respectively, with 10 bases between them. CDR1 is WNHNN and CDR2 is SYGVQD in the germline V gene (reference sequence). CDR3 length: 13 residues. This chain's CDR3 is CASSPRVDTEAFF. The CDR3 DNA reads as TGCGCCAGCAGTCCCCGGGTGGACACTGAAGCTTTCTTT.